This is a list of T cell receptor beta chains from one sample in a study of blood T cell repertoires in COVID-19. Using immunoSEQ multiplex PCR, the repertoire was profiled, and TCRdb retains in-frame clones only, with some absent. The repertoire has over 110,000 clones, around 88% of them found once; the top ten carry about 28%. What was sequenced was peripheral blood. The receptors originated from a human donor in a cohort sampled during active COVID-19. The CDR3 runs from the conserved cysteine through the conserved F or W. The D gene is left open where the match is weak. Expanded clones get a size class; other rows say once, few or many, or leave the size out.

J gene,clone size,V gene,D gene,CDR3 DNA,CDR3 protein
TRBJ1-2,-,TRBV12-3/TRBV12-4,TRBD1,TGTGCCATCCTACCAGGGGGCGAATATGGCTACACCTTC,CAILPGGEYGYTF
TRBJ2-7,-,TRBV29-1,-,TGCAGCGTTGTCCTGGCGGGGACGGTCTCCTACGAGCAGTACTTC,CSVVLAGTVSYEQYF
TRBJ1-3,-,TRBV6-6,-,TGTGCCAGCACCACGGGAGCTACCTCGGGAAACACCATATATTTT,CASTTGATSGNTIYF
TRBJ1-2,-,TRBV7-9,-,TGTGCCAGCAGCTTGGTAGGGGGATATTTACAGGGCGACTATGGCTACACCTTC,CASSLVGGYLQGDYGYTF
TRBJ2-1,-,TRBV5-1,-,TGCGCCAGCAGCCAACTTAGACAGGACCCCTTCGATGAGCAGTTCTTC,CASSQLRQDPFDEQFF
TRBJ2-5,-,TRBV7-9,-,TGTGCCAGCAGCCCCACCCGGGGGGCGAGAGAGACCCAGTACTTC,CASSPTRGARETQYF
TRBJ2-1,-,TRBV7-2,TRBD1,TGTGCCAGCAGCAGGGACAGGGAGTACAATGAGCAGTTCTTC,CASSRDREYNEQFF
TRBJ2-1,-,TRBV7-2,TRBD2,TGTGCCAGCAGCTTAGAGGCTAGCGGGGGTGATGAGCAGTTCTTC,CASSLEASGGDEQFF
TRBJ2-1,-,TRBV25-1,-,TGTGCCAGCAGTGTCAGAAATGAGCAGTTCTTC,CASSVRNEQFF
TRBJ2-5,once,TRBV12-3/TRBV12-4,TRBD1,TGTGCCAGCAGCATTAGACAGGGAGAGACCCAGTACTTC,CASSIRQGETQYF
TRBJ2-7,-,TRBV5-1,-,TGCGCCAGCAGCTTGGCAGGTGTAGGATACTACGAGCAGTACTTC,CASSLAGVGYYEQYF
TRBJ1-5,few,TRBV2,-,TGTGCCAGCAGTGAACATACAGCACGCAATCAGCCCCAGCATTTT,CASSEHTARNQPQHF
TRBJ1-6,-,TRBV6-5,TRBD1,TGTGCCAGCAGACCCGGGACAGGGGATAATTCACCCCTCCACTTT,CASRPGTGDNSPLHF
TRBJ1-2,-,TRBV5-5,-,TGTGCCAGCAGCTTGGAATTCTCCCCGTATGGCTACACCTTC,CASSLEFSPYGYTF
TRBJ2-2,few,TRBV6-2/TRBV6-3,-,TGTGCCAGCAGTCCCGGGGACACCGGGGAGCTGTTTTTT,CASSPGDTGELFF
TRBJ2-1,-,TRBV3-1/TRBV3-2,-,TGTGCCAGCAGCTCTCCCGGGGGGCCGGGGTACAATGAGCAGTTCTTC,CASSSPGGPGYNEQFF
TRBJ2-1,-,TRBV2,-,TGTGCCAGCAGTGAGGAGCTAGCCGATGAGCAGTTCTTC,CASSEELADEQFF
TRBJ1-6,-,TRBV5-1,TRBD1,TGCGCCAGCAGCTTTACGACCGGGACAGGGGTGAATTCACCCCTCCACTTT,CASSFTTGTGVNSPLHF
TRBJ2-1,-,TRBV25-1,-,TGTGCCAGTTCCCGGGACATTTTCAATGAGCAGTTCTTC,CASSRDIFNEQFF
TRBJ2-7,-,TRBV14,-,TGTGCCAGCAGCCAAGCAGGGTGGAACGAGCAGTACTTC,CASSQAGWNEQYF
TRBJ1-2,-,TRBV18,TRBD1,TGTGCCAGCTCACCAGGGGCCTCTTCGACAGGGTTCACCTTC,CASSPGASSTGFTF
TRBJ1-1,-,TRBV9,-,TGTGCCAGCAGCCCAGGGCCCAGCACTGAAGCTTTCTTT,CASSPGPSTEAFF
TRBJ2-7,-,TRBV25-1,-,TGTGCCAGCAGCACAGGCTACGAGCAGTACTTC,CASSTGYEQYF
TRBJ2-3,-,TRBV6-5,TRBD2,TGTGCCAGCAGTTACTCTACGGGGGGAAGAGATACGCAGTATTTT,CASSYSTGGRDTQYF
TRBJ1-1,-,TRBV7-2,-,TGTGCCAGCAGCCAAACAGGGTTTAACACTGAAGCTTTCTTT,CASSQTGFNTEAFF
TRBJ2-2,-,TRBV6-5,-,TGTGCCAGCAGTAGCGGACTCCAAGGCGGGGAGCTGTTTTTT,CASSSGLQGGELFF
TRBJ1-3,-,TRBV6-1,-,TGTGCCAGCAGTGAAGCATGGGACATACGAGGAAACACCATATATTTT,CASSEAWDIRGNTIYF
TRBJ1-5,few,TRBV7-9,-,TGTGCCAGCAGCTCCCCTAACCGGCCCCAGCATTTT,CASSSPNRPQHF
TRBJ2-3,-,TRBV18,TRBD1,TGTGCCAGCTCACCGGGGACAGGTAAAACCGGTACGCAGTATTTT,CASSPGTGKTGTQYF
TRBJ2-7,-,TRBV7-6,-,TGTGCCAGCAGCTTAGAGGCAGGGATCTCCTACGAGCAGTACTTC,CASSLEAGISYEQYF
TRBJ1-6,-,TRBV10-1,-,TGCGCCAGCCCGGACAGTTGCCCCCCTTATAATTCACCCCTCCACTTT,CASPDSCPPYNSPLHF
TRBJ1-1,-,TRBV30,-,TGTGCCTGGAGTGTACTAGGCAGCCTCATGAACACTGAAGCTTTCTTT,CAWSVLGSLMNTEAFF
TRBJ1-4,-,TRBV5-1,-,TGCGCCAGCAGCTTGGACGTACAGGGAGATCATGAAAAACTGTTTTTT,CASSLDVQGDHEKLFF
TRBJ1-2,once,TRBV2,-,TGTGCCAGCGGACGGGGCTATGGCTACACCTTC,CASGRGYGYTF
TRBJ1-4,-,TRBV15,-,TGTGCCACCAGCAGAGATATGTGGGGCAATGATGACGGTGAAAAACTGTTTTTT,CATSRDMWGNDDGEKLFF
TRBJ2-2,-,TRBV7-9,-,TGTGCCAGCAGGGAGGGCGCGGTCGACACCGGGGAGCTGTTTTTT,CASREGAVDTGELFF
TRBJ2-2,few,TRBV2,-,TGTGCCAGCAGTGACCGTGTCCTATCGTACACCGGGGAGCTGTTTTTT,CASSDRVLSYTGELFF
TRBJ1-1,-,TRBV7-9,-,TGTGCCAGCAGCGTACCGGGATTAGAAGCTTTCTTT,CASSVPGLEAFF
TRBJ1-2,-,TRBV11-2,TRBD1,TGTGCCAGCAGCTTAATACAGGGGGCAGACTATGGCTACACCTTC,CASSLIQGADYGYTF
TRBJ1-1,-,TRBV6-6,-,TGTGCCAGCAGAACTTACAGGGAATCCATGAACACTGAAGCTTTCTTT,CASRTYRESMNTEAFF
TRBJ1-1,-,TRBV6-6,TRBD1,TGTGCCAGCAGTTACTCCGGACAGGGGGCCACTGAAGCTTTCTTT,CASSYSGQGATEAFF
TRBJ2-3,-,TRBV9,-,TGTGCCAGCAGCGTAGCTCCAGCGAGCACAGATACGCAGTATTTT,CASSVAPASTDTQYF